This T cell receptor beta chain was captured in a study of blood T cell repertoires in COVID-19. Study information: Whether acute or convalescent, the COVID-19 samples came from the United States, Italy and Spain. In each case, the material was cDNA or gDNA derived from T cells, B-cell-depleted T cells, or PBMCs.

Recruits, aged about 18 to 100 years, lived in 20 to 30 US areas. Cohorts were determined from participant-reported clinical history. Between the trimmed V and J ends, which lost 1 base and 7 bases, there was a span of 20 bases. Germline CDR1 is SGHRS and CDR2 is YFSETQ. This CDR3 has 17 residues. TCRdb keeps only in-frame clones here, not all; method: immunoSEQ multiplex PCR. The sample contains 250,000 to 300,000 clones, roughly 90% of which appear only once. Sequencing was done on a sample of PBMCs or T cells enriched from blood (not recorded which). This sequence originates from a woman aged 55 to 70 who had recovered from COVID-19. V and J are TRBV5-1 and TRBJ1-4, with a tentative D call TRBD1 (6 bases). CDR3 sequence: CASSLSPGGGASEKLFF. The CDR3 bases are TGCGCCAGCAGCTTGTCTCCCGGCGGGGGGGCGAGTGAAAAACTGTTTTTT. Combining the CDR3 with reference TRBV5-1 and TRBJ1-4 gives the whole variable domain KAGVTQTPRYLIKTRGQQVTLSCSPISGHRSVSWYQQTPGQGLQFLFEYFSETQRNKGNFPGRFSGRQFSNSRSEMNVSTLELGDSALYLCASSLSPGGGASEKLFFGSGTQLSVL.